These 19 T cell receptor beta chains were all obtained from the same sample, sequenced in a study of T cell changes during pregnancy in multiple sclerosis. This table comes from immunoSEQ multiplex PCR, and its TCRdb copy is limited to in-frame clones, with some not included. The sample carries some 56,000 clones, around 90% recorded once. This sample comprised peripheral blood, obtained in the third trimester of pregnancy. The receptors were gathered from a female donor in good health, enrolled as a control in a pregnancy study.

The chain links TRBV4-3 to TRBJ1-2; TRBD1 might be the D (5 bases). The CDR3 is made up of 13 amino acids. Germline V gives CDR1 LGHNA, CDR2 YSLEER. V dropped 2 bases and J dropped 4 bases, with 8 bases sitting between them. The CDR3 DNA is TGCGCCAGCAGCCAAAGGGGTGCCTATGGCTACACCTTC. It translates to CASSQRGAYGYTF.

The gene calls are TRBV7-3 and TRBJ2-2, with D possibly matching TRBD2 (6 bases). Germline CDR1 and CDR2: SGHTA and FQGTGA. The V end was cut by 4 bases, the J end by 6 bases, with 9 bases between. The CDR3 is made up of 13 amino acids. The CDR3 spells CASSSRDSGELFF. DNA for the CDR3: TGTGCCAGCAGCTCCAGGGACTCCGGGGAGCTGTTTTTT.

The CDR3 loop reads CASSLRGLAADEQFF. CDR3 sequence (DNA): TGTGCCAGCAGCTTAAGGGGACTAGCGGCCGATGAGCAGTTCTTC. The chain employs TRBV7-2 and TRBJ2-1; TRBD2 matches at 11 bases. The V and J ends lost 2 bases and 8 bases, in that order; junction bases with no gene match: 5. The CDR3 contains 15 residues. Germline V gives CDR1 SGHTA, CDR2 FQGNSA. Based on the CDR3 plus reference TRBV7-2 and TRBJ2-1, the full variable domain is GAGVSQSPSNKVTEKGKDVELRCDPISGHTALYWYRQSLGQGLEFLIYFQGNSAPDKSGLPSDRFSAERTGGSVSTLTIQRTQQEDSAVYLCASSLRGLAADEQFFGPGTRLTVL.

The rearrangement uses TRBV2 and TRBJ1-2; TRBD1 is a possible D gene (6 bases). The germline V and J ends were trimmed by 4 bases and 1 base, with 7 bases remaining between them. This CDR3 spans 13 amino acids. Germline values: CDR1 SNHLY, CDR2 FYNNEI. The CDR3 region is CASSVDSNYGYTF. CDR3 coding DNA: TGTGCCAGCAGTGTGGACAGTAACTATGGCTACACCTTC.

The chain recombines TRBV7-2 with TRBJ2-1; TRBD2 agrees at 9 bases. J gave up 5 bases and V 4 bases, and 9 bases lay outside the gene matches. This CDR3 is 16 amino acids long. Germline CDR1 SGHTA, CDR2 FQGNSA. The CDR3 nucleotides are TGTGCCAGCAGCTCCATCTCTAGCGGGACTCACAATGAGCAGTTCTTC. Its translation: CASSSISSGTHNEQFF. Full variable domain (outside the CDR3, taken from reference TRBV7-2 and TRBJ2-1): GAGVSQSPSNKVTEKGKDVELRCDPISGHTALYWYRQSLGQGLEFLIYFQGNSAPDKSGLPSDRFSAERTGGSVSTLTIQRTQQEDSAVYLCASSSISSGTHNEQFFGPGTRLTVL.

This chain links TRBV5-4 with TRBJ2-1, with TRBD2 identical over 13 bases. Trimming cost V 3 bases and J 6 bases; bases outside gene matches: 3. This CDR3 has 15 amino acids. In germline, CDR1 is SGHNT, CDR2 YYREEE (reference sequence). Written as DNA, the CDR3 is TGTGCCAGCAGCTCGGGACTAGCGGGAATCAATGAGCAGTTCTTC. Encoded protein: CASSSGLAGINEQFF.

V is TRBV27 and J is TRBJ1-6, with 8 bases aligning to TRBD1. This CDR3 is built from 14 residues. The germline CDR1 and CDR2 sequences are MNHEY and SMNVEV (reference sequence). The ends lost 5 bases at V and 7 bases at J; junction bases unmatched: 4. The CDR3 DNA is TGTGCCAGCAGTCCCGACAGGGGAAATTCACCCCTCCACTTT. Protein product: CASSPDRGNSPLHF.

This clone was counted a single time. The chain has TRBV28 and TRBJ1-2; 10 nucleotides match TRBD1. CDR1 is MDHEN, CDR2 SYDVKM, per germline. J was trimmed by 4 bases and V by 6 bases; bases with no gene match: 5. The CDR3 extends over 14 amino acids. The CDR3 DNA sequence: TGTGCCAGCAGCGACAGGGGGCGTCCCTATGGCTACACCTTC. Protein: CASSDRGRPYGYTF.

The V and J genes are TRBV15 and TRBJ2-7; TRBD1 matches at 7 bases. The CDR3 has 13 residues. Germline CDR1 and CDR2: LNHNV and YYDKDF (reference sequence). The ends lost 6 bases at V and 1 base at J; junction bases unmatched: 3. The CDR3 protein is CATRTGPSYEQYF. The CDR3 bases are TGTGCCACCAGGACAGGGCCGTCCTACGAGCAGTACTTC.

This clone was seen only once. This chain uses TRBV6-6 with TRBJ1-5; 7 bases fit TRBD1. Germline V lookup: CDR1 MNHNY, CDR2 SVGAGI (reference sequence). The length of the CDR3 is 14 residues. V lost 5 bases and J lost 5; bases outside the gene matches: 6. CDR3 nucleotide sequence: TGTGCCAGCAGTCGACAGGGTTTGCATCAGCCCCAGCATTTT. Translating gives CASSRQGLHQPQHF.

V is TRBV5-1 and J is TRBJ1-1, with 8 bases aligning to TRBD1. The germline V gene has CDR1 SGHRS and CDR2 YFSETQ. The CDR3 is made up of 20 amino acids. Trimming removed 2 bases from V and 0 bases from J; junction bases left unmatched: 18. CDR3 sequence reads: CASSFPPDRGAARMNTEAFF. CDR3 DNA: TGCGCCAGCAGCTTTCCCCCCGACAGGGGCGCAGCTCGTATGAACACTGAAGCTTTCTTT.

The rearrangement uses TRBV18 and TRBJ1-2, with 10 bases identical to TRBD1. Germline CDR1 KGHSH, CDR2 LQKENI. Losses at the gene ends were 3 bases for V and 11 bases for J; bases not matched to a gene: 9. The CDR3 has 14 residues. The chain's CDR3 is CASSPPGQGSEYTF. CDR3 bases: TGTGCCAGCTCACCTCCGGGACAGGGGTCGGAATACACCTTC.

The CDR3 region is CASSVEPGGRNEQFF. In DNA form, the CDR3 reads TGTGCCAGCAGCGTAGAACCGGGAGGGCGGAATGAGCAGTTCTTC. The genes are TRBV9 and TRBJ2-1; 8 bases are a match to TRBD2. Unmatched junction bases numbered 6, after V lost 0 bases and J lost 7 bases. CDR1 and CDR2 (germline): SGDLS, YYNGEE. The CDR3 has 15 amino acids.

This chain links TRBV6-5 with TRBJ1-5, with D possibly TRBD1 on 5 matching bases. Germline V gene lookup returns CDR1 MNHEY and CDR2 SVGAGI. V was cut by 4 bases and J by 7 bases, with 11 bases left in between. The CDR3 has 13 amino acids. CDR3 DNA: TGTGCCAGCAGTTTACTCCGGGGGCAGCCCCAGCATTTT. Amino acids: CASSLLRGQPQHF.

The V gene is TRBV7-2, the J gene TRBJ2-1, with D uncertain. The CDR3 length is 12 residues. Germline V gene lookup returns CDR1 SGHTA and CDR2 FQGNSA. Trimming removed 1 base from V and 8 bases from J, with 6 bases in between. CDR3: CASSLESYEQFF. The CDR3 coding sequence is TGTGCCAGCAGCTTAGAGAGCTATGAGCAGTTCTTC.

This sequence joins TRBV5-1 and TRBJ1-4; TRBD1 agrees at 9 bases. The ends lost 4 bases at V and 6 bases at J; junction bases unmatched: 7. Germline assignment: CDR1 SGHRS and CDR2 YFSETQ. The CDR3 totals 15 residues. The CDR3 DNA is TGCGCCAGCAGCCCCGGGACAGGGCCCGATGAAAAACTGTTTTTT. Its protein is CASSPGTGPDEKLFF.

This rearrangement joins TRBV11-1 to TRBJ2-7; 7 bases agree with TRBD1. The V gene end was trimmed by 5 bases and the J gene end by 0 bases; junction bases not matched to a gene: 4. The CDR3 spans 14 residues. Germline V gives CDR1 SGHAT, CDR2 FQDESV (reference sequence). The CDR3 DNA reads TGTGCCAGCAGCGCAGACAGGGTCTCCTACGAGCAGTACTTC. Protein: CASSADRVSYEQYF.

Only one count was recorded for this clone. The chain couples TRBV19 to TRBJ1-2, with 8 bases matching TRBD1. The germline V gene has CDR1 LNHDA and CDR2 SQIVND (reference sequence). The CDR3 length is 17 residues. The junction had 17 bases not matched to a gene; V was cut back by 3 bases and J by 8 bases. CDR3 in DNA: TGTGCCAGTAGTATCTTATCCGGGACAGGAACCCTCAGGGGCTACACCTTC. Translation: CASSILSGTGTLRGYTF.

The rearrangement uses TRBV6-5 and TRBJ2-4, with D hard to call. The CDR3 has 16 amino acids. Trimming pared 4 bases from V and 2 bases from J, leaving 15 bases between. CDR1 is MNHEY and CDR2 is SVGAGI in the germline V gene. CDR3 region: CASSSLRSSTKNIQYF. Written as DNA, the CDR3 is TGTGCCAGCAGTTCCCTACGTAGTAGCACCAAAAACATTCAGTACTTC.